This T cell receptor beta chain was captured in a study of shared clonotypes between healthy human individuals. Method: immunoSEQ multiplex PCR; TCRdb's copy keeps in-frame clones and lacks some. The table records about 2,100,000 clones, under 95% of them present only once. The J segment lost 5 bases and the V segment lost 0 bases, leaving 6 bases of the junction unmatched. The CDR3 loop spans 15 amino acids. Looked up from germline, CDR1 is SGHKS and CDR2 is YYEKEE (reference sequence). Comments on this clone: The antigen remains undetermined.

CD45RO-negative CD8 cells positively selected for CCR7 made up the naive population, which excluded terminally differentiated effector memory CD45RA+ cells. All donors were healthy HIV-negative adults lacking recent acute infections or vaccinations. Study outcomes and limitations: Represented diversity, genetic and exposure-history alike, was limited by few donors. Generation probabilities were higher for clonotypes shared across all four sorted-subset donors than for unshared ones.

The receptor comes from a young man in good health. Some clones in this sample may be carry-over from other donors' samples. Sequenced material: naive CD8+ T cells from PBMCs. J is TRBJ2-7 and V is TRBV5-5, with 9 bases fitting TRBD1. The CDR3 is CASSLEGTGFHEQYF. The CDR3 nucleotides read TGTGCCAGCAGCTTGGAGGGGACAGGGTTCCACGAGCAGTACTTC.